The T cell receptor (beta chain) under discussion was sequenced for a study of shared clonotypes between healthy human individuals. The repertoire was sequenced with immunoSEQ multiplex PCR; TCRdb's copy has only in-frame clones and lacks some. The profile shows 750,000 to 1,000,000 clones, 90% to 95% of them singletons. Selected positively for CCR7 and CD45RO-negative, naive CD8 cells excluded terminally differentiated effector memory CD45RA+ cells. The sequencing input was naive CD8+ T cells sorted from blood. This receptor was obtained from a man aged 25-45 years in good health.

The CDR3 coding sequence is TGTGCCAGCAGCTTGGACACCTCCTACGAGCAGTACTTC. Translation gives CASSLDTSYEQYF. The V call is TRBV5-4, the J call TRBJ2-7; D is undetermined. V lost 0 bases and J 0 bases, leaving 4 bases between the germline ends. This CDR3 is 13 amino acids long. CDR1 is SGHNT and CDR2 is YYREEE in the germline V gene (reference sequence).